The clone carrying this T cell receptor beta chain was observed at least ten times. Time point in this sample: newly diagnosed GD, antithyroid drugs for less than 3 months. PBMC RNA served as the TCR library source. The sample belongs to a study of regulatory T cells in long-lasting Graves disease. The CDR3 loop spans 14 amino acids. Germline V gives CDR1 SQVTM, CDR2 ANQGSEA. V gave up 7 bases and J gave up 1 base; unmatched junction bases: 7. In building TCR beta libraries, iRepertoire HTBI primers were used together with Arm-PCR of CDR3 regions. Authors' data handling: 60 to 65 TRBV and approximately 13 TRBJ segments were identified across samples. TCRdb itself ran the multiplex PCR reads through MiXCR, one entry per CDR3 protein. TCRdb's processing, not the study's, gives the V and J calls here. Of a few hundred thousand distinct CDR3 sequences in the sample, over 15% were seen once. The sample was also reused in another study, on T cells in Graves' hyperthyroidism and ophthalmopathy. Turning to that study: Primed by the HTBI set, a first-round RT-PCR was run on the TCR CDR3.

The gene calls are TRBV29-1 and TRBJ2-4; TRBD2 aligns across 7 bases. Material: peripheral blood mononuclear cells (PBMCs), obtained at new diagnosis, from a patient treated with antithyroid drugs. The sequence was obtained from a woman aged 18-29 years with Graves disease. Here the CDR3 reads CSGGMGGAKNIQYF. CDR3 coding DNA: TGCAGCGGAGGGATGGGGGGGGCCAAAAACATTCAGTACTTC.